Listed here are 2 T cell receptor beta chains from one sample, sequenced in a study of blood T cell repertoires in COVID-19 (TCRdb year 2020). Libraries were made using the immunoSEQ multiplex PCR assay. In its TCRdb copy, this immuneACCESS table keeps in-frame sequences only and misses some clones. Where compared with another copy, unresolved V genes explain less than half of these, and the others have no known cause. The sample data list approximately 120,000 clones, and more than 70% of these were observed just once. The ten largest clones represent about 5.4% of the sample. Material: peripheral blood. These receptors were obtained from a human donor in a cohort sampled during active COVID-19.

This chain links TRBV10-1 with TRBJ2-7, with D possibly being TRBD1 (6 bases). Germline values: CDR1 WNHNN, CDR2 SYGVQD (reference sequence). This CDR3 has 11 amino acids. Between the trimmed V and J ends, which lost 8 bases and 10 bases, there was a span of 15 bases. The CDR3 nucleotides are TGCGCCAGCCGAGGCGAGGGGGAACAGTACTTC. Its protein is CASRGEGEQYF.

The chain couples TRBV7-3 to TRBJ1-3, with TRBD1 as a possible D gene (6 bases). Trimming cost V 5 bases and J 4 bases, with 18 bases left between them. Looked up from germline, CDR1 is SGHTA and CDR2 is FQGTGA. CDR3 length: 16 amino acids. Here the CDR3 DNA reads TGTGCCAGCAGCCCCTCTGGGGCAGGGGTGGGAAACACCATATATTTT. As protein: CASSPSGAGVGNTIYF.